This TCR beta chain was identified during a study of blood T cell repertoires in COVID-19. Turning to the study itself: The study drew acute and convalescent COVID-19 samples from the United States, Italy and Spain.

Profiled with immunoSEQ multiplex PCR; TCRdb holds only in-frame clones, not every one. The sample has about 150,000 clones, over 70% seen once. CDR1 and CDR2 from the germline V gene are MNHEY and SVGAGI. This CDR3 has 14 amino acids. The ends were cut back, 1 base at V and 9 bases at J, with 10 bases in the middle. Sample: peripheral blood. This chain uses TRBV6-5 with TRBJ1-6, with D tentatively TRBD1 (6 bases). The receptor's source is a man older than 75 with acute or convalescent COVID-19. CDR3 sequence reads: CASSYWDTPSPLHF. The CDR3 DNA sequence: TGTGCCAGCAGTTACTGGGACACCCCTTCACCCCTCCACTTT.